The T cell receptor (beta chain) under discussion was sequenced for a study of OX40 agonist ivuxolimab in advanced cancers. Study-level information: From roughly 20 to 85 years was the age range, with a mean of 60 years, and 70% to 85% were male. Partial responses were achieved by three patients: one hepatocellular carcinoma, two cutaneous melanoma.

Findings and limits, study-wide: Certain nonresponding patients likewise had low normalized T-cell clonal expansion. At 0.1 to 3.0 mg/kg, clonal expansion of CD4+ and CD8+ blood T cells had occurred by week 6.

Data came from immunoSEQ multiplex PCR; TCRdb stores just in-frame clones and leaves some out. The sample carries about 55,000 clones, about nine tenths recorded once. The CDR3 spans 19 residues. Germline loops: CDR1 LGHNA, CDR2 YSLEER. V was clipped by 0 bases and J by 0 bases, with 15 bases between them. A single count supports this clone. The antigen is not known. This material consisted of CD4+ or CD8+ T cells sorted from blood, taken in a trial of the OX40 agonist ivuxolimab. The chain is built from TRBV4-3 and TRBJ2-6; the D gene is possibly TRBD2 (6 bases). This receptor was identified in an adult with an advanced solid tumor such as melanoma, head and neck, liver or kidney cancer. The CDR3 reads CASSQDPNYGGSGANVLTF. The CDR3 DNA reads TGCGCCAGCAGCCAAGATCCCAACTACGGGGGCTCTGGGGCCAACGTCCTGACTTTC.